This T cell receptor beta chain is from a study of Ad26.COV2.S vaccination and SARS-CoV-2 variants (dated by TCRdb to 2020 to 2022). Context from the whole study: Donors in the vaccine arm were drawn from COV1001, a multicentre, randomized, double-blind, placebo-controlled phase I-IIa trial testing Ad26.COV2.S in healthy adults. Ad26.COV2.S was given intramuscularly at 5x10^10 or 1x10^11 viral particles, as a single shot or as two shots 56 days apart. TCRbeta repertoire sequencing served as the tool for gauging how specific and how broad the SARS-CoV-2-reactive T cell receptors were following Ad26.COV2.S vaccination. A total of roughly 30 samples were included in the TCR-sequenced set, comprising some 20 Ad26.COV2.S vaccine recipients, 5 placebo recipients and 8 SARS-CoV-2 convalescent individuals. Participants in the trial were split at random into five groups of five each, receiving low-dose or high-dose Ad26.COV2.S once or twice, or else placebo on both occasions. Investigators remained blinded to trial group allocation during experiments and outcome assessment. Overall study results and their limits: The study was not powered for comparison of responses between vaccine doses or regimens. Comparable non-spike TCR breadth was observed between vaccine and placebo recipients, consistent with only spike being contained in the vaccine. Spike-specific TCR breadth was higher in Ad26.COV2.S recipients than in placebo recipients (P = 0.0014). After vaccination, substantial breadth of spike-specific CD8+ and CD4+ T cell responses was reported. It was noted by the authors that total T cell responses may have been underestimated by the TCR breadth and depth analyses.

The immunoSEQ Assay was used to sequence TCRbeta CDR3 regions. After extraction, genomic DNA underwent amplification by bias-controlled multiplex PCR, followed by high-throughput sequencing. Per the source publication's procedure: Collapsing and filtering of sequences were performed to quantify the absolute abundance of each unique TCRbeta CDR3 region. Usable DNA was measured by amplifying reference genes present in all nucleated cells, and TCRbeta template counts were normalized to that usable DNA to estimate T cell fraction. Repertoire TCRs were annotated as SARS-CoV-2-specific by exact matching of V gene, CDR3 amino acid sequence and J gene to a known reactive TCR set. The reference SARS-CoV-2 TCR set was derived from MIRA and filtered for enrichment in COVID-19-positive ImmuneCODE repertoires, a step that removed public or cross-reactive TCRs. Using the MIRA antigens, annotated TCRs were further analysed by specific ORF or by position within an ORF. Breadth was defined as annotated unique rearrangements over total unique productive rearrangements; depth was the summed frequency of those rearrangements. Two-sided Wilcoxon rank-sum tests were applied when comparing TCR breadth between groups. TCRdb took this table from immuneACCESS and kept in-frame rearrangements with V and J called. Such tables lack part of the clones; where checked against another copy, unresolved V genes explain under half of the gap, and the rest is unexplained. The DNA gave D and trimming, while V, J and clone size come from that table. Here the sample has more than 300,000 clones; around 89% occur a single time. About 5% of the sample goes to the ten largest clones.

The sample's treatment or condition label, decoded: 19 received Ad26.COV2.S at low or high dose, single or two shots; several received placebo; per-sample allocation not given. Repertoires of vaccine and placebo recipients were sequenced from samples collected on day 63 after the first injection. Between 29 July and 7 August 2020, Cohort 1b enrolled some 25 adults aged 18-55 years at one site in Boston, USA. Ad26.COV2.S was a replication-incompetent adenovirus type 26 vector that expressed a prefusion-stabilized SARS-CoV-2 spike protein derived from the original Wuhan strain. Comments on this clone: Which antigen it targets is not known. The input lacks base qualities; no much larger clone sits a single base away.

The TCR was taken from a person aged 18-65 years who received the Ad26.COV2.S COVID-19 vaccine or a placebo. The material was peripheral blood, obtained in a trial of Ad26.COV2.S vaccine versus placebo.

The CDR3 loop reads CASSLQQIYTGELFF. The DNA reads TGTGCCAGCAGTTTGCAGCAGATTTACACCGGGGAGCTGTTTTTT. The chain is encoded by TRBV28 joined to TRBJ2-2; no D gene can be assigned with confidence. V is clipped by 3 bases and J by 3 bases, and the sequence between their germline boundaries is 11 bases long. The CDR3 measures 15 amino acids from cysteine to phenylalanine. Here the CDR3 DNA is all that survives: 45 bases in frame from base 1. As encoded in the germline V gene, CDR1 is MDHEN while CDR2 is SYDVKM.